This T cell receptor (beta chain) was observed in a study of T cell clonotyping in hematopoietic cell transplantation listed by TCRdb under 2021. Concerning the study at large: Recipient samples taken before transplant were collected after cytoreduction. A total of fewer than 150 blood samples were gathered in the study from roughly 37 consecutive transplant recipients along with their related donors. Recruitment of patients was conducted between late 2015 and January 2017, and follow-up was continued until late 2020 or death. Beyond this particular receptor, the publication reports: Recipient repertoires showed only a small fraction of overlap with donor repertoires, and over 97% appeared de novo at the given depth. The sample size was limited and the cells went unsorted, which meant the CD4 and CD8 repertoire contributions could not be told apart. A decrease in recipient TCR diversity was observed after transplant, and a progressive increase in pathologically expanded clonotypes was seen from day 30 to day 180. Donor and pretransplant recipient Inverse Simpson Index values predicted broader posttransplant TCR repertoire diversity.

Read against the paper, the sample's time point label means: recipient sample about 28 days before transplant, after cytoreduction. Blood from recipients was drawn roughly 28 days before transplant, then again at days 30, 100 and 180 after transplant. Using Nuclei Lysis Solution, genomic DNA was extracted from unfractionated peripheral blood mononuclear cells that were either fresh or cryopreserved. The immunoSEQ assay, a bias-controlled multiplex PCR using V- and J-specific primers, was used to amplify TCR beta CDR3 regions from genomic DNA. In a second PCR step, the CDR3 amplicons were tagged with a proprietary barcode plus Illumina adapter sequences. An Illumina MiSeq instrument was used for sequencing of the CDR3 libraries. The original pipeline was this. immunoSEQ Analyzer 3.0 was used for export and quality control, with R Bioconductor and Immunarch used for downstream analyses. Only productive rearrangements in the normalized downsampled data set went into calculating the repertoire metrics. Pathologically expanded clonotypes were defined as those larger than 5 templates in the normalized cohort. Repertoire diversity was measured with the Inverse Simpson Index. CMV-specificity analyses were carried out on the non-normalized data set to capture all clonotypes. TCRdb stores this immuneACCESS table with in-frame sequences only. Part of the clones is absent; in the studies checked, under half of the shortfall reflects unresolved V genes, and no reason is known for the rest. From that table come the V and J calls and clone size; the DNA was used to work out D and trimming. The sample yields 75,000 to 95,000 clones; 90% to 97% were counted once. Under 2% of the sample goes to the ten largest clones.

Notes on this clone: Its antigen is still unknown. Nothing much larger sits one base from this clone, and base qualities are not available.

The trim is 1 base for V and 9 bases for J, with a gap of 7 bases between the germline ends. As encoded in the germline V gene, CDR1 is SNHLY while CDR2 is FYNNEI. The CDR3 covers 12 residues, taking in both the cysteine and the phenylalanine. The entry retains the CDR3 DNA only, 36 bases that are in frame from base 1. The chain links TRBV2 with TRBJ2-1; the D gene is unclear. The sample consisted of peripheral blood mononuclear cells, taken before stem cell transplant. This receptor was obtained from a woman between 50 and 59 years old with acute myeloid leukemia. Some clones in this sample may be carry-over from other donors' samples. The DNA sequence is as follows: TGTGCCAGCAGTGAAGGTGAAGCTGAGCAGTTCTTC. Its product reads: CASSEGEAEQFF.